This is a list of T cell receptor beta chains from one sample in a study of shared clonotypes between healthy human individuals. TCRdb's table, derived via immunoSEQ multiplex PCR, lists solely in-frame clones and lacks some. Counted here are about 2.4 million clones, approximately 90% occurring once; the ten biggest clones make up under 0.15%. The specimen was naive CD4+ T cells sorted from blood. The receptor set was obtained from a man between 18 and 35 years old in good health. Both conserved end residues are part of each CDR3. Fields, in order: V gene, clone size, D gene, J gene, CDR3 DNA, CDR3 protein. D genes are given only for firm matches. The size of a clone is reported for some rows only, either as once, few or many, or as a class for expanded clones.

TRBV7-9	.	.	TRBJ2-5	TGTGCCAGCAGCTTCGACACCTTACAAGAGACCCAGTACTTC	CASSFDTLQETQYF
TRBV27	.	.	TRBJ2-7	TGTGCCAGCAGTTTAATACAGGGAGGCTCCTACGAGCAGTACTTC	CASSLIQGGSYEQYF
TRBV6-5	.	.	TRBJ1-6	TGTGCCAGCACCTATTCGTCGAGGTCACCCCTCCACTTT	CASTYSSRSPLHF
TRBV14	.	.	TRBJ2-4	TGTGCCAGCAGCCCGAGAGCCACCGGGACACAGACTCGAGAAGTTATAGCCAAAAACATTCAGTACTTC	CASSPRATGTQTREVIAKNIQYF
TRBV6-4	.	.	TRBJ2-7	TGTGCCAGCATCCAGCGAAGGGAAGCCCCCTACGAGCAGTACTTC	CASIQRREAPYEQYF
TRBV5-1	few	.	TRBJ1-2	TGCGCCAGCAGCAGGGACGGGGAGAGCTATGGCTACACCTTC	CASSRDGESYGYTF
TRBV30	.	.	TRBJ1-6	TGTGCCTGGACCCCAGGGAGGGCCTATAATTCACCCCTCCACTTT	CAWTPGRAYNSPLHF
TRBV15	.	.	TRBJ2-7	TGTGCCACCAGCAGAGAGAGGGGAGGAACCTACGAGCAGTACTTC	CATSRERGGTYEQYF
TRBV2	.	.	TRBJ2-3	TGTGCCAGCAGTGACTTGGGGACAGATACGCAGTATTTT	CASSDLGTDTQYF
TRBV27	.	.	TRBJ1-2	TGTGCCAGCAGACGTGGGGGGAGCTATGGCTACACCTTC	CASRRGGSYGYTF
TRBV4-1	.	TRBD1	TRBJ1-6	TGCGCCAGCAGCCGTACGGACAGGGGGCTATCTAATTCACCCCTCCACTTT	CASSRTDRGLSNSPLHF
TRBV13	.	.	TRBJ2-7	TGTGCCAGCAGTCCCGACAGCTACGAGCAGTACTTC	CASSPDSYEQYF
TRBV11-2	.	.	TRBJ2-7	TGTGCCAGCAGCTTCCCAGGACAAGCTCCCGAGCAGTACTTC	CASSFPGQAPEQYF
TRBV18	.	TRBD1	TRBJ1-2	TGTGCCAGCTCACCCTCGGGACAGATCTATGGCTACACCTTC	CASSPSGQIYGYTF
TRBV19	.	.	TRBJ1-1	TGTGCCAGTCCTCCCAAGCATCCAGGGGCGAGCGTTTATACTGAAGCTTTCTTT	CASPPKHPGASVYTEAFF
TRBV27	.	.	TRBJ1-2	TGTGCCAGCAGTGTAGGGGTCAACTATGGCTACACCTTC	CASSVGVNYGYTF
TRBV7-8	.	.	TRBJ2-7	TGTGCCAGCAGCTTAGTTGGGCAGTCCGAGCAGTACTTC	CASSLVGQSEQYF
TRBV7-2	.	.	TRBJ2-7	TGTGCCAGCAGCGTAAGACAGGCATTAGTCGGCGAGCAGTACTTC	CASSVRQALVGEQYF
TRBV5-8	.	.	TRBJ2-1	TGTGCCAGCAGCTTCGGGACTTCCTCCTACAATGAGCAGTTCTTC	CASSFGTSSYNEQFF
TRBV9	few	.	TRBJ1-6	TGTGCCAGCAGCGTAGGGGGCCGATCTAATTCACCCCTCCACTTT	CASSVGGRSNSPLHF
TRBV10-3	.	TRBD2	TRBJ2-7	TGTGCCATCAGTGAGGGTAGCGGGGGGGCCTACGAGCAGTACTTC	CAISEGSGGAYEQYF
TRBV27	few	.	TRBJ2-6	TGTGCCAGCAGTTTAATCTCTGGGGCCAACGTCCTGACTTTC	CASSLISGANVLTF
TRBV4-2	.	.	TRBJ1-3	TGTGCCAGCAGCCTTAATCCCAGAGGACTTAGCTCTGGAAACACCATATATTTT	CASSLNPRGLSSGNTIYF
TRBV11-2	.	.	TRBJ1-2	TGTGCCAGCAGCTTAGCCGCGCGAGACTATGGCTACACCTTC	CASSLAARDYGYTF
TRBV27	.	.	TRBJ1-2	TGTGCCAGCAGTTCGAGTAATAACTATGGCTACACCTTC	CASSSSNNYGYTF
TRBV4-3	.	TRBD1	TRBJ1-1	TGCGCCAGCAGCCAGCTCCCGGGACAGATCAACACTGAAGCTTTCTTT	CASSQLPGQINTEAFF
TRBV6-6	.	TRBD1	TRBJ2-7	TGTGCCAGCAGATCGGACAGGCTGTACGAGCAGTACTTC	CASRSDRLYEQYF
TRBV5-1	.	.	TRBJ1-1	TGCGCCAGCAGCCGATCAGGGAAGAACACTGAAGCTTTCTTT	CASSRSGKNTEAFF
TRBV6-5	.	.	TRBJ2-1	TGTGCCAGCAGAACCGGCTTCAATGAGCAGTTCTTC	CASRTGFNEQFF
TRBV15	.	TRBD1	TRBJ2-1	TGTGCCACCAGCAGAGATGTGGGACAGGGGGCATCGAGCTCCTACAATGAGCAGTTCTTC	CATSRDVGQGASSSYNEQFF
TRBV15	.	TRBD2	TRBJ2-3	TGTGCCACCAGCCCCTCTCCCGGGACTAGGACAGATACGCAGTATTTT	CATSPSPGTRTDTQYF
TRBV29-1	.	.	TRBJ2-7	TGCAGCGTTGGACCGGGGTCCTACGAGCAGTACTTC	CSVGPGSYEQYF
TRBV10-2	.	.	TRBJ1-5	TGCGCCAGCAGTGAGGAGATGGCGAGCAATCAGCCCCAGCATTTT	CASSEEMASNQPQHF
TRBV7-2	.	.	TRBJ1-5	TGTGCCAGCAGCTTAAGGCGGGGCCAGCCCCAGCATTTT	CASSLRRGQPQHF
TRBV10-3	.	.	TRBJ1-5	TGTGCCATCAGTGAGTCAGAGGTTCAGCCCCAGCATTTT	CAISESEVQPQHF
TRBV6-5	.	.	TRBJ1-2	TGTGCCAGCAGGGCCCAGGGGCGTTATGGCTACACCTTC	CASRAQGRYGYTF
TRBV21-1	.	.	TRBJ2-1	TGTGCCAGCAGCAAAGAGACGGGGGTACGGGATGAGCAGTTCTTC	CASSKETGVRDEQFF
TRBV28	.	.	TRBJ1-2	TGTGCCAGCAGTCTACTCAGGGTGGGAGGCTACACCTTC	CASSLLRVGGYTF
TRBV6-1	.	.	TRBJ1-4	TGTGCCAGCAGTAAGGGGGGTGAAAAACTGTTTTTT	CASSKGGEKLFF
TRBV5-5	.	TRBD1	TRBJ2-7	TGTGCCAGCAGACGGACAGGGGGCGGCTACGAGCAGTACTTC	CASRRTGGGYEQYF
TRBV6-6	.	TRBD2	TRBJ2-3	TGTGCCAGCAGTTACCGCCTGACTAGCGGCACAGATACGCAGTATTTT	CASSYRLTSGTDTQYF
TRBV5-1	.	.	TRBJ2-5	TGCGCCAGCAGCTTGGGCCTAGGGGCTAAAACCCAGTACTTC	CASSLGLGAKTQYF
TRBV30	once	.	TRBJ2-5	TGTGCCTGGAGTGTCATCGGGACTGAGACCCAGTACTTC	CAWSVIGTETQYF
TRBV2	.	TRBD1	TRBJ1-2	TGTGCCAGCAGTCCTACAGGGGGCTATGGCTACACCTTC	CASSPTGGYGYTF
TRBV29-1	.	TRBD1	TRBJ1-1	TGCAGCTCCCGACAGGGGGCTGAAGCTTTCTTT	CSSRQGAEAFF
TRBV7-2	.	.	TRBJ1-6	TGTGCCAGCACCCGGGCTCGGGGTTCACCCCTCCACTTT	CASTRARGSPLHF
TRBV10-3	.	TRBD1	TRBJ2-5	TGTGCCATCAGTGCCGACAGGGGGGAGACCCAGTACTTC	CAISADRGETQYF
TRBV4-1	.	TRBD1	TRBJ2-1	TGCGCCAGCAGCCCCCCGGGACAGGGGCAAGGTGAGCAGTTCTTC	CASSPPGQGQGEQFF
TRBV5-1	few	.	TRBJ1-1	TGCGCCAGCAGGAAACGGCGGGGAGAATCACCGAACACTGAAGCTTTCTTT	CASRKRRGESPNTEAFF
TRBV4-3	once	.	TRBJ2-6	TGCGCCAGCAGCCAAGATGGGGTTTTGGGCGCTGGGGCCAACGTCCTGACTTTC	CASSQDGVLGAGANVLTF
TRBV5-4	.	.	TRBJ2-2	TGTGCCAGCAGTCCTGGGGGATTTAAGAACACCGGGGAGCTGTTTTTT	CASSPGGFKNTGELFF
TRBV5-1	.	TRBD1	TRBJ2-7	TGCGCCAGCAGTTTTGACAGGGGTGAGCAGTACTTC	CASSFDRGEQYF
TRBV2	.	.	TRBJ2-7	TGTGCCAGCTCCGTTAGCTCCTACGAGCAGTACTTC	CASSVSSYEQYF
TRBV28	.	.	TRBJ1-5	TGTGCCAGCAGTTTGGGAAGGAATCAGCCCCAGCATTTT	CASSLGRNQPQHF
TRBV28	.	TRBD1	TRBJ1-3	TGTGCCAGCAGTCCCGTAGGGACAGGAGGAAACACCATATATTTT	CASSPVGTGGNTIYF
TRBV7-8	.	TRBD1	TRBJ1-2	TGTGCCAGCAGCACTCGGCAGGGGGATGGCTACACCTTC	CASSTRQGDGYTF
TRBV19	.	.	TRBJ1-1	TGTGCCAGTATCAAGAACACTGAAGCTTTCTTT	CASIKNTEAFF
TRBV30	.	.	TRBJ2-7	TGTGCCTGGGCGGACTTACGCACCTCCTACGAGCAGTACTTC	CAWADLRTSYEQYF
TRBV19	.	.	TRBJ1-1	TGTGCCAGTAGTCCACAGGGTGGGGACACTGAAGCTTTCTTT	CASSPQGGDTEAFF